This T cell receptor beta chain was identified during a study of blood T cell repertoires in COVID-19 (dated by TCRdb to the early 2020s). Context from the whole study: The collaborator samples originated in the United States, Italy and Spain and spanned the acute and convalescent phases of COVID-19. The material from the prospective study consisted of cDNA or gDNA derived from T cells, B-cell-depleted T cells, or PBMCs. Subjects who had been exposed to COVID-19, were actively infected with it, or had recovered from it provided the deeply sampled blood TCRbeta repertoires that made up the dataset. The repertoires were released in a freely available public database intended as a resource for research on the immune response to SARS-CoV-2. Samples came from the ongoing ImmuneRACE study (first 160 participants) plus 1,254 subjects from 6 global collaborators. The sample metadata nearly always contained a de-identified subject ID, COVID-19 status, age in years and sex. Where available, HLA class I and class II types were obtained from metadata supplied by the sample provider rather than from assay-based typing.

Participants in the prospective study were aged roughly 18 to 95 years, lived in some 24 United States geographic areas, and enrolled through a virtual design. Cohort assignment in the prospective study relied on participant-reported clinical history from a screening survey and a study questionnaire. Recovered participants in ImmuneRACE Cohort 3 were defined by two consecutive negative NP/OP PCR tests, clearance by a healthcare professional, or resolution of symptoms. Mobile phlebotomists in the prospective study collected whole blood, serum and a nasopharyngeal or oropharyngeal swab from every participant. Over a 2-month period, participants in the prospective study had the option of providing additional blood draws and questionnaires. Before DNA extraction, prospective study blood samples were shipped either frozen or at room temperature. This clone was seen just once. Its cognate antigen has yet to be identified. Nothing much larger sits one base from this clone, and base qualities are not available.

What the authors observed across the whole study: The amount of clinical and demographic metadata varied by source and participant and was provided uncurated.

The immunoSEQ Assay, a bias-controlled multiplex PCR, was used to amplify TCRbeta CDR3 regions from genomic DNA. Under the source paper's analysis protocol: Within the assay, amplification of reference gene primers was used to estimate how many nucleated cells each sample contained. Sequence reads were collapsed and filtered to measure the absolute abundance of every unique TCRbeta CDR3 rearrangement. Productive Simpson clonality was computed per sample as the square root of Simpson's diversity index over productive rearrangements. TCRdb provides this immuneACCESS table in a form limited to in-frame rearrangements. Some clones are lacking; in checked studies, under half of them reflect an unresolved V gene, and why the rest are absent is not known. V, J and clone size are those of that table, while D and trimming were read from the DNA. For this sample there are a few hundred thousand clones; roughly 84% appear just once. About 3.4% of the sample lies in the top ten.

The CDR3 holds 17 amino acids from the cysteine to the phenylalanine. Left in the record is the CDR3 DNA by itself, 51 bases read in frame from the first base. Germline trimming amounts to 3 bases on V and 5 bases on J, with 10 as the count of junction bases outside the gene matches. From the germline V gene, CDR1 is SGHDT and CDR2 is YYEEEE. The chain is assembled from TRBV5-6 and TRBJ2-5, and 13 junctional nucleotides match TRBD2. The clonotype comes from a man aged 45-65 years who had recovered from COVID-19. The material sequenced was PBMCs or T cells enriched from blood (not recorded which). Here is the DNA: TGTGCCAGCAGCTGGACTAGCGGGAGAGTTGGTTGGGAGACCCAGTACTTC. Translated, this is CASSWTSGRVGWETQYF. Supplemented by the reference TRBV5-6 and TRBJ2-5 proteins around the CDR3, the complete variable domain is DAGVTQSPTHLIKTRGQQVTLRCSPKSGHDTVSWYQQALGQGPQFIFQYYEEEERQRGNFPDRFSGHQFPNYSSELNVNALLLGDSALYLCASSWTSGRVGWETQYFGPGTRLLVL.